This passage covers 6 T cell receptor beta chains from one sample sequenced in a study of metastatic and nonmetastatic thyroid tumors. Each patient came to thyroid surgery without any prior treatment (of any kind). TCRdb re-called the PCR reads with MiXCR. The table has more than 40,000 clones, 20% to 30% seen once. The specimen was tumor tissue. The receptors come from a female donor with papillary thyroid cancer or a benign thyroid nodule (not recorded which). Some clones in this sample may be carry-over from other donors' samples.

This clone was detected only a few times. V and J are TRBV5-4 and TRBJ2-3; no reliable D call. Trimming pared 2 bases from V and 4 bases from J, leaving 2 bases between. This CDR3 spans 11 amino acids. From germline, CDR1 is SGHNT and CDR2 YYREEE (reference sequence). The CDR3 nucleotides read TGTGCCAGCAGCTTTGCAGATACGCAGTATTTT. Its protein is CASSFADTQYF.

V is TRBV20-1 and J is TRBJ2-1; 9 positions agree with TRBD1. The V segment lost 0 bases and the J segment 5 bases; nucleotides outside the gene matches: 5. The CDR3 runs to 15 residues. Germline V gene sequence: CDR1 DFQATT, CDR2 SNEGSKA (reference sequence). CDR3 sequence reads: CSARDQGQGNNEQFF. Here the CDR3 DNA reads TGCAGTGCTAGAGATCAGGGACAGGGAAACAATGAGCAGTTCTTC.

This clone has ten or more counts. The chain combines TRBV2 with TRBJ1-1, with 7 nucleotides matching TRBD1. Germline CDR1 reads SNHLY; CDR2 reads FYNNEI. J gave up 5 bases and V 11 bases, and 11 bases lay outside the gene matches. This CDR3 contains 13 residues. The CDR3 sequence: CAVIQGLVTEAFF. DNA for the CDR3: TGTGCCGTTATACAGGGGCTTGTTACTGAAGCTTTCTTT.

V and J are TRBV20-1 and TRBJ2-7; D unresolved. CDR3 length equals 12 residues. V lost 3 bases and J 5 bases, leaving 11 bases between the germline ends. The germline CDR1 and CDR2 sequences are DFQATT and SNEGSKA (reference sequence). The CDR3 DNA reads as TGCAGTGCTAGTAAATCGTCTGACGAGCAGTACTTC. Translating gives CSASKSSDEQYF.

This clone was seen repeatedly, ten times or more. The rearrangement joins TRBV9 to TRBJ1-2; D might be TRBD1 (5 bases). Germline V gives CDR1 SGDLS, CDR2 YYNGEE. Trimming shortened V by 3 bases and J by 2 bases, and 5 bases separated the two germline ends. This CDR3 is built from 12 residues. CDR3 DNA: TGTGCCAGCAGCGCAGGGAACTATGGCTACACCTTC. Translation: CASSAGNYGYTF. Looking up the rest from reference TRBV9 and TRBJ1-2 gives the full variable domain: DSGVTQTPKHLITATGQRVTLRCSPRSGDLSVYWYQQSLDQGLQFLIQYYNGEERAKGNILERFSAQQFPDLHSELNLSSLELGDSALYFCASSAGNYGYTFGSGTRLTVV.

This clone was counted only a few times. The chain uses TRBV15 and TRBJ2-3; D is possibly TRBD1 (5 bases). The CDR3 totals 14 residues. Per the germline V gene, CDR1 is LNHNV and CDR2 is YYDKDF (reference sequence). V lost 6 bases, J lost 4 bases, and 14 bases lay in between. Here the CDR3 DNA reads TGTGCCACCAGGAGCGCGCCACAGGCAGATACGCAGTATTTT. Translated, it gives CATRSAPQADTQYF.